Here is one T cell receptor (beta chain) with its context. The sample belongs to a study of blood T cell repertoires in COVID-19. Assay: immunoSEQ multiplex PCR; the TCRdb copy retains only in-frame clones and omits some. Found here are some 160,000 clones, around four fifths of them singletons; the top ten hold 8%. Per the germline V gene, CDR1 is MDHEN and CDR2 is SYDVKM. With 6 bases removed from V and 4 bases from J, the gap between germline ends came to 8 bases. The CDR3 is 12 amino acids. The material sequenced was PBMCs or T cells enriched from blood (not recorded which). This TCR was sampled from a woman aged 45 to 65 who had recovered from COVID-19. This chain uses TRBV28 with TRBJ2-3, with D maybe TRBD1 (6 bases). The CDR3 protein is CASRQGSDTQYF. The DNA for the CDR3 is TGTGCCAGCAGACAGGGATCAGATACGCAGTATTTT.